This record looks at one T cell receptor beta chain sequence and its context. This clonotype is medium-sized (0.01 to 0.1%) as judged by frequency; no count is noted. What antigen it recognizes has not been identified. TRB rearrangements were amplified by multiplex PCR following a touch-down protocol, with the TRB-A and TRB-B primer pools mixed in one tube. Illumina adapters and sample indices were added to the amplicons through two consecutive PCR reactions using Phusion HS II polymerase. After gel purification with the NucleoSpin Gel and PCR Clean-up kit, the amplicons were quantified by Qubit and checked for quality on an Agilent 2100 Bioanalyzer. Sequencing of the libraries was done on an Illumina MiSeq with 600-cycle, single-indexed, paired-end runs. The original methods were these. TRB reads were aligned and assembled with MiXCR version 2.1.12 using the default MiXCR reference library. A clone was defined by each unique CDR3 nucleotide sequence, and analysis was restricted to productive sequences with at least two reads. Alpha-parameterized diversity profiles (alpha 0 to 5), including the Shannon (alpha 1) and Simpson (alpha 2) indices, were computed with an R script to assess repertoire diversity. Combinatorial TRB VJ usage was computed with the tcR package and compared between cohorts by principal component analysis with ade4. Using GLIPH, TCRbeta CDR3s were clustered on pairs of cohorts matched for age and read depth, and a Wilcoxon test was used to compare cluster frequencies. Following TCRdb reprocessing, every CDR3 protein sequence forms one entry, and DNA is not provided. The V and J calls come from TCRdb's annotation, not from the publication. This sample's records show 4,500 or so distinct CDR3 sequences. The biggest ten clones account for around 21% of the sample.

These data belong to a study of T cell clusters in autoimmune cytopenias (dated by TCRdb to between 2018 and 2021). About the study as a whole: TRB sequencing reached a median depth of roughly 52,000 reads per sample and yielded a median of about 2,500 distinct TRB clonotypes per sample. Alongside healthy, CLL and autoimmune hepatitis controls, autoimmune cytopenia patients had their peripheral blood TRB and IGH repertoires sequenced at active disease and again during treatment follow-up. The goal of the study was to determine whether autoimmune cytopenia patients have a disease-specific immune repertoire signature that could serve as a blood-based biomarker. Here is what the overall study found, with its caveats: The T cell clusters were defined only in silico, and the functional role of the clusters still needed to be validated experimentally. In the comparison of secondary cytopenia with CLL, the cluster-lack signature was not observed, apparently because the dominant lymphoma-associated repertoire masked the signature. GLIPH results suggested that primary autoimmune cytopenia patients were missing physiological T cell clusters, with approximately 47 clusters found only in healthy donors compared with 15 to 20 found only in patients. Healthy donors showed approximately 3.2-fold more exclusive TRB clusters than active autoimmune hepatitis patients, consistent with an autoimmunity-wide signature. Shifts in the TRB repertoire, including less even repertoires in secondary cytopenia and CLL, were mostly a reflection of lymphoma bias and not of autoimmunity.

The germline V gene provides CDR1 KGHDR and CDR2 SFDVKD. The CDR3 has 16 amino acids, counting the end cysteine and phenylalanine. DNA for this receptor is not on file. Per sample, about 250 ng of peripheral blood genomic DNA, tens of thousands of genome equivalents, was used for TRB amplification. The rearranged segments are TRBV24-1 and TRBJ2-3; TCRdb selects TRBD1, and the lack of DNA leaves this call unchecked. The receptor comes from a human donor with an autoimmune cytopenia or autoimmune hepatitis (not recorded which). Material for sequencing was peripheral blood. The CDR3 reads CATSKAGADSTDTQYF.